The entry below gives a single T cell receptor beta chain sequence along with its context. Its antigen is not identified. Sequence at one end of the junction differs from germline and may be a read error. TCR beta libraries were prepared from cDNA with unique molecular identifiers. MiXCR, run by TCRdb on the PCR reads, gives a single entry per CDR3 protein. Of over 150,000 distinct CDR3 sequences in the sample, over 25% were seen once. The data originate from a study of post-analysis software for immune sequencing data. The study, taken as a whole, reports: Co-batched samples clustered tightly together by F measure. With TRBV5-6, TRBV5-1 and TRBV20-1 included, about 5 TRBV segments were more frequent in patients than in controls.

CDR3 length: 14 residues. The chain combines TRBV12-3 or TRBV12-4 with TRBJ2-5; D call uncertain. Sequenced sample: blood. This TCR came from a girl aged 5 to 17 with multiple sclerosis. CDR3 in DNA: TGTGCCAGCAGTTTACGGCGGATCCAAGAGACCCACTACTTT. Translating it yields CASSLRRIQETHYF.